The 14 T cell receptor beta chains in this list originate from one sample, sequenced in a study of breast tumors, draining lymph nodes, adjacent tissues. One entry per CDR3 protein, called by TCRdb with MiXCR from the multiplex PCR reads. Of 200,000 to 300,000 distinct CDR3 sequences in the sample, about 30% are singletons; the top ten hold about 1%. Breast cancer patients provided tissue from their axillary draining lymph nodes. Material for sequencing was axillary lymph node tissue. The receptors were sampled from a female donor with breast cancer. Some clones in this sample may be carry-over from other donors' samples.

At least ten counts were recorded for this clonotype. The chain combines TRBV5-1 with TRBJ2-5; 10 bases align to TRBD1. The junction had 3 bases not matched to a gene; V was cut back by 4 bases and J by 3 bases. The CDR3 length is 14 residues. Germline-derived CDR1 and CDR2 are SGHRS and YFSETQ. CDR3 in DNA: TGCGCCAGCAGCCCCGGGACAGGGGAAGAGACCCAGTACTTC. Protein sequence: CASSPGTGEETQYF. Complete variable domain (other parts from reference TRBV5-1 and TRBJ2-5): KAGVTQTPRYLIKTRGQQVTLSCSPISGHRSVSWYQQTPGQGLQFLFEYFSETQRNKGNFPGRFSGRQFSNSRSEMNVSTLELGDSALYLCASSPGTGEETQYFGPGTRLLVL.

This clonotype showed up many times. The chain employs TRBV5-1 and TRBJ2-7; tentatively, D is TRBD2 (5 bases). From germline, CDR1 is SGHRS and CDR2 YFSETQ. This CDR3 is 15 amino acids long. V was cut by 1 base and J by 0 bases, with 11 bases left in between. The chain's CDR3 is CASSLFGGSSYEQYF. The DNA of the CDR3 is TGCGCCAGCAGCTTGTTCGGCGGGTCCTCCTACGAGCAGTACTTC.

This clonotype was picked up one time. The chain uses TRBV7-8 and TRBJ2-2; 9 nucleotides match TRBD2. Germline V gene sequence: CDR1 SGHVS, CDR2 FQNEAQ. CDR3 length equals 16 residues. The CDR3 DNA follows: TGTGCACTCATACCGGTAGCGGGAGTATGGGCCGGGGAGCTGTTTTTT. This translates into CALIPVAGVWAGELFF.

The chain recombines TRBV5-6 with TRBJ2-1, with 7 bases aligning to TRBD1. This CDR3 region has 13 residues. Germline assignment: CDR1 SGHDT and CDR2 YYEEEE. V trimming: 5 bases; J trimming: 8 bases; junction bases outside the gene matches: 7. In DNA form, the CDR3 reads TGTGCCAGCAGACCGAACAGGGGTTATGAGCAGTTCTTC. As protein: CASRPNRGYEQFF.

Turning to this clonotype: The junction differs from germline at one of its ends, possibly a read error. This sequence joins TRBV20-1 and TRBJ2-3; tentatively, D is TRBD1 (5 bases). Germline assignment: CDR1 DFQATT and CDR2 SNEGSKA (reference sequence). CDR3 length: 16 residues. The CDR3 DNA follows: TGCAGTGCTAGAGATGGGGAAGGGGTTGGCACAGATACGCAGAATTTT. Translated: CSARDGEGVGTDTQNF.

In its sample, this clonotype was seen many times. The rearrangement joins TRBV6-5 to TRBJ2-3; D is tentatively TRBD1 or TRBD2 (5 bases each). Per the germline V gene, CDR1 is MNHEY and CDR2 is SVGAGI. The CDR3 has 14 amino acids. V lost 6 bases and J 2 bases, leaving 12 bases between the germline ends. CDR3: CASRRGPTTDTQYF. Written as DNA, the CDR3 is TGTGCCAGCAGAAGGGGACCGACCACAGATACGCAGTATTTT.

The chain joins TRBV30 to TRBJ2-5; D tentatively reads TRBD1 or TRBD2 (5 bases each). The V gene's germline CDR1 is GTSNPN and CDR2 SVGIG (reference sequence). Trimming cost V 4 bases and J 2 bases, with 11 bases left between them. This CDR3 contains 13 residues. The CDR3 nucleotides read TGTGCCTGGACTCGGGACCAACAAGAGACCCAGTACTTC. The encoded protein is CAWTRDQQETQYF.

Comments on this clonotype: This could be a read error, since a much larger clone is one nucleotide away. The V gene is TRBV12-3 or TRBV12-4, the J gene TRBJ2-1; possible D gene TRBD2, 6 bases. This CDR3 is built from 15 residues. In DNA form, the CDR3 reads TGTGCCAGCAGTTTCCGCGGGGAGTCCTACAATGAGCAGCTCTTC. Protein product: CASSFRGESYNEQLF.

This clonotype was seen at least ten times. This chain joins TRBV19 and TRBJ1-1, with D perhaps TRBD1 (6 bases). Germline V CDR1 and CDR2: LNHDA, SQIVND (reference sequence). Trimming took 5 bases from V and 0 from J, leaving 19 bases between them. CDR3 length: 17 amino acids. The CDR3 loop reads CASSPGYRGPMNTEAFF. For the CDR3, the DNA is TGTGCCAGTAGTCCAGGTTACCGGGGGCCCATGAACACTGAAGCTTTCTTT.

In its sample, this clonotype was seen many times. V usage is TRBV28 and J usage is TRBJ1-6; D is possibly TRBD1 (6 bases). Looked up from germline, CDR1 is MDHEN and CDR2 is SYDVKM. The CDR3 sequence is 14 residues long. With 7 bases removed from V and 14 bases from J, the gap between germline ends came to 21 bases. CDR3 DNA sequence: TGTGCCAGCAAGACGGACAGTTTATATCGTACCCTCCACTTT. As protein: CASKTDSLYRTLHF.

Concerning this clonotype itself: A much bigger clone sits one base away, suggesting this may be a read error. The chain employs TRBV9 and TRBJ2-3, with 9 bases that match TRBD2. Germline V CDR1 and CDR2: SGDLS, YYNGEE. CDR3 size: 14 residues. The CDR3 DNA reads TGTGCCAGCAGGGGGGCTAGCGGGACGGATACGCGGTATTTT. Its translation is CASRGASGTDTRYF.

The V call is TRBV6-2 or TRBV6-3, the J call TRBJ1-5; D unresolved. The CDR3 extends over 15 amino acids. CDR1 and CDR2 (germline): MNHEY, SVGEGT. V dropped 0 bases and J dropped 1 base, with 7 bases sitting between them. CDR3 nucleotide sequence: TGTGCCAGCAGTTACTCGACACAGAGCAATCAGCCCCAGCATTTT. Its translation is CASSYSTQSNQPQHF.

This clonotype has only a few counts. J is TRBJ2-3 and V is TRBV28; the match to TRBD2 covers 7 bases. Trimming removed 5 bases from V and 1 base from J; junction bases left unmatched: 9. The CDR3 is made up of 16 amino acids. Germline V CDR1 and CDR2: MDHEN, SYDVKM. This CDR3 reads CASSQRLAGGTDTQYF. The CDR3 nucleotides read TGTGCCAGCAGTCAGCGACTAGCTGGCGGCACAGATACGCAGTATTTT.

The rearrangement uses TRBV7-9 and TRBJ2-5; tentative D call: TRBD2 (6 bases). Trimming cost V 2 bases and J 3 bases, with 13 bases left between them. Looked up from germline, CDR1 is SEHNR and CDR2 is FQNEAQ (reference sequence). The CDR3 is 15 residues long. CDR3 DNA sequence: TGTGCCAGCAGCTTAAGGAGGGGTAGCGAAGAGACCCAGTACTTC. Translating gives CASSLRRGSEETQYF.